This T cell receptor beta chain was identified during a study of blood T cell repertoires in COVID-19. This CDR3 is 13 amino acids long. With V trimmed by 6 bases and J by 7 bases, 7 bases remained unmatched. Germline V lookup: CDR1 SNHLY, CDR2 FYNNEI. The protocol was immunoSEQ multiplex PCR, while the TCRdb copy is restricted to in-frame clones and leaves out a portion. The table lists some 170,000 clones, over 80% of them singletons. The source of this sequence is a woman older than 75 with active or convalescent COVID-19. Sequencing was done on a sample of peripheral blood. V and J are TRBV2 and TRBJ1-2; 8 bases align to TRBD1. CDR3 protein: CASSVGQGGGYTF. CDR3 nucleotide sequence: TGTGCCAGCAGCGTCGGACAGGGAGGTGGCTACACCTTC.